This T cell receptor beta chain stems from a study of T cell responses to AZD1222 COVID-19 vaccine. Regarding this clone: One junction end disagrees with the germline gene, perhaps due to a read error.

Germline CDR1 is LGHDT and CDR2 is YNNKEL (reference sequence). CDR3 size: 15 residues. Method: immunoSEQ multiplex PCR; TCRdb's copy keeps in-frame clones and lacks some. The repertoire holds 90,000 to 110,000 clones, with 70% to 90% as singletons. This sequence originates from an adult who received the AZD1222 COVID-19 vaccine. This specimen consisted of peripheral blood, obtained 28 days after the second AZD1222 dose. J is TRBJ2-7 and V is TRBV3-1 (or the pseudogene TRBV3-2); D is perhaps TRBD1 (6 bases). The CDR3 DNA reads TGTGCCAGCAGCCGAATTACAGGGTTCTCCCACGAGCAGTACTTC. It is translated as CASSRITGFSHEQYF.